A single sample is the source of the 10 T cell receptor beta chains below, sequenced in a study of T cell repertoires in cytomegalovirus infection (dated by TCRdb to between 2018 and 2021). The data were produced on an Illumina HiSeq 1500. TCRdb reran the public reads through fastp at Q25 and MiXCR, keeping productive beta chains. Rows matching on CDR3 protein sequence are summarized as one entry with the most common DNA and genes. This sample comprises approximately 490,000 distinct CDR3 sequences, around 11% of them detected only once. The top ten constitute approximately 10% of the sample. The sequenced sample consisted of PBMCs. The receptors were sampled from a human donor in good health (CMV status not recorded). Some clones in this sample may be carry-over from other donors' samples.

This clonotype has at least ten counts. V usage is TRBV5-6 and J usage is TRBJ1-5; D gene unclear. Trimming left V 2 bases short and J 3 bases short, with 6 bases between. Germline assignment: CDR1 SGHDT and CDR2 YYEEEE. The CDR3 length is 13 residues. The DNA of the CDR3 is TGTGCCAGCAGCTTTGGAGCCAATCAGCCCCAGCATTTT. This translates into CASSFGANQPQHF. Based on the CDR3 plus reference TRBV5-6 and TRBJ1-5, the full variable domain is DAGVTQSPTHLIKTRGQQVTLRCSPKSGHDTVSWYQQALGQGPQFIFQYYEEEERQRGNFPDRFSGHQFPNYSSELNVNALLLGDSALYLCASSFGANQPQHFGDGTRLSIL.

This clonotype was observed many times. The rearrangement uses TRBV7-6 and TRBJ1-3, with D tentatively TRBD1 (5 bases). From germline, CDR1 is SGHVS and CDR2 FNYEAQ. Trimming left V 1 base short and J 0 bases short, with 22 bases between. This CDR3 contains 20 residues. CDR3 protein: CASSLVLGTGRRSSGNTIYF. The CDR3 bases are TGTGCCAGCAGCTTAGTTTTGGGAACAGGCCGGAGGAGCTCTGGAAACACCATATATTTT.

The chain employs TRBV29-1 and TRBJ1-1; 8 bases align to TRBD1. This CDR3 is built from 16 residues. Trimming cost V 4 bases and J 0 bases; bases outside gene matches: 10. Germline V gene lookup returns CDR1 SQVTM and CDR2 ANQGSEA. The CDR3 DNA reads as TGCAGCGTTGGCAACAACAGGGGGGGAGTGAACACTGAAGCTTTCTTT. Translating it yields CSVGNNRGGVNTEAFF.

The CDR3 spells CAWREDPVVNEQFF. Written as DNA, the CDR3 is TGTGCCTGGAGAGAGGACCCGGTCGTCAATGAGCAGTTCTTC. V and J are TRBV30 and TRBJ2-1; D call uncertain. The CDR3 runs to 14 residues. The germline V gene has CDR1 GTSNPN and CDR2 SVGIG (reference sequence). The V end was cut by 3 bases, the J end by 6 bases, with 15 bases between.

Points on this clonotype: A much larger clone lies one base from this, so it may be a read error. The chain recombines TRBV10-3 with TRBJ1-4; 7 nucleotides agree with TRBD1. Germline values: CDR1 ENHRY, CDR2 SYGVKD. The length of the CDR3 is 14 residues. V gave up 5 bases and J gave up 8 bases; unmatched junction bases: 8. CDR3 coding DNA: TGTGCCATCAGTAGACAGGGCGGAGGGGAAAAACTGTTTTTT. This gives the protein CAISRQGGGEKLFF.

Ten or more counts support this clonotype. The V call is TRBV7-9, the J call TRBJ2-5; D uncertain. V lost 5 bases to trimming and J lost 2 bases, with 12 bases between them. This CDR3 comprises 14 residues. Germline V gene sequence: CDR1 SEHNR, CDR2 FQNEAQ (reference sequence). Here the CDR3 DNA reads TGTGCCAGCAGCCCACGAAGCAGGCAAGAGACCCAGTACTTC. This gives the protein CASSPRSRQETQYF.

A few counts support this clonotype. The rearrangement uses TRBV25-1 and TRBJ1-1, with D possibly TRBD1 on 5 matching bases. Germline V CDR1 and CDR2: MGHDK, SYGVNS. The V end was cut by 8 bases, the J end by 6 bases, with 13 bases between. The CDR3 consists of 12 residues. As DNA, the CDR3 is TGTGCCAGCCACGGGACGTCACCTGAAGCTTTCTTT. Protein: CASHGTSPEAFF.

Ten or more counts support this clonotype. The chain links TRBV7-2 to TRBJ2-2, with D hard to call. Germline assignment: CDR1 SGHTA and CDR2 FQGNSA. CDR3 length: 14 amino acids. Trimming shortened V by 3 bases and J by 4 bases, and 9 bases separated the two germline ends. The CDR3 sequence is CASSFFHGTGELFF. For the CDR3, the DNA is TGTGCCAGCAGCTTTTTCCATGGCACCGGGGAGCTGTTTTTT.

This clonotype was recorded a few times. J is TRBJ1-1 and V is TRBV6-5, with a possible D match to TRBD1 (6 bases). Looked up from germline, CDR1 is MNHEY and CDR2 is SVGAGI. The V gene lost 0 bases and the J gene lost 1 base, with 9 bases spanning the gap. This CDR3 is 15 amino acids long. CDR3 in amino acids: CASSYSARGNTEAFF. As DNA, the CDR3 is TGTGCCAGCAGTTACTCAGCCAGGGGGAACACTGAAGCTTTCTTT.

The chain carries TRBV2 and TRBJ1-1; D gene ambiguous. Germline CDR1 is SNHLY and CDR2 is FYNNEI. The CDR3 runs to 12 residues. Trimming removed 7 bases at V and 5 bases at J, with 11 bases between. CDR3 nucleotides: TGTGCCAGCAATTCTCTGACGACTGAAGCTTTCTTT. Its translation is CASNSLTTEAFF. Supplemented by reference TRBV2 and TRBJ1-1, the full variable domain reads EPEVTQTPSHQVTQMGQEVILRCVPISNHLYFYWYRQILGQKVEFLVSFYNNEISEKSEIFDDQFSVERPDGSNFTLKIRSTKLEDSAMYFCASNSLTTEAFFGQGTRLTVV.